The entry that follows covers one T cell receptor (beta chain) sequence. Sequencing used immunoSEQ multiplex PCR; TCRdb keeps in-frame clones, though not all of them. Among over 5,000 clones, around 97% were seen once, and the ten largest hold over 6.5%. The V gene's germline CDR1 is SEHNR and CDR2 FQNEAQ (reference sequence). The CDR3 spans 14 residues. V dropped 1 base and J dropped 13; count of bases not matched to a gene: 3. This sample is part of a study of naive CD8 T cells in extremely preterm neonates. Live Annexin V-negative naive CD3+CD8+CD45RA+CCR7+ T cells were sorted. Sequencing input: naive CD8+ T cells from blood. The receptor comes from a human donor in good health. The chain carries TRBV7-9 and TRBJ2-1, with 14 bases that match TRBD2. The chain's CDR3 is CASSLGGLAGAQFF. CDR3 DNA: TGTGCCAGCAGCTTAGGGGGACTAGCGGGAGCTCAGTTCTTC.